This record concerns one T cell receptor (beta chain) sequence. Its target is unknown. Looked up from germline, CDR1 is SNHLY and CDR2 is FYNNEI. Between the trimmed V and J ends, which lost 9 bases and 3 bases, there was a span of 11 bases. This CDR3 is 12 amino acids long. This entry belongs to a study of CD8+ T cells in alopecia areata. The wider study: For the treated group, dosing was oral tofacitinib at 5 to 10 mg twice daily. Tofacitinib exposure lasted 6 to 18 months, followed by 6 months off drug.

Study-wide findings and caveats: Whereas mice showed it more clearly, TCR sharing across patients was murkier, possibly because of HLA. Higher clonality than in normal scalp was seen in lesional scalp, especially alopecia totalis/universalis.

Sequencing relied on a cDNA template that was reverse transcribed from extracted RNA. Profiled with immunoSEQ multiplex PCR; TCRdb holds only in-frame clones, not every one. The sample lists 100,000 to 150,000 clones; approximately 48% were seen once. The sequence was collected from a human donor with alopecia areata. The chain is built from TRBV2 and TRBJ1-2; possible D gene TRBD1, 5 bases. Sequenced here: CD8+ T cells sorted from blood, sampled at week 0. CDR3 in amino acids: CARTGTYYGYTF. CDR3 bases: TGTGCCAGGACCGGGACTTACTATGGCTACACCTTC.